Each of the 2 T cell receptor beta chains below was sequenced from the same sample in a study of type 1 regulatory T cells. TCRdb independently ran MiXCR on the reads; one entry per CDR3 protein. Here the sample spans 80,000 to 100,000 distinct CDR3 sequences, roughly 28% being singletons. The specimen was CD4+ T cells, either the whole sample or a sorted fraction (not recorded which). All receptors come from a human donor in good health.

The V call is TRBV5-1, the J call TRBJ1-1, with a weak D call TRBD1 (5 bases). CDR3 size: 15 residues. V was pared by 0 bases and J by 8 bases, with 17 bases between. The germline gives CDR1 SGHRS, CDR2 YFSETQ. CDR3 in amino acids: CASSLAPTPTVEAFF. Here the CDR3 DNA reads TGCGCCAGCAGCTTGGCCCCAACACCGACAGTGGAAGCTTTCTTT.

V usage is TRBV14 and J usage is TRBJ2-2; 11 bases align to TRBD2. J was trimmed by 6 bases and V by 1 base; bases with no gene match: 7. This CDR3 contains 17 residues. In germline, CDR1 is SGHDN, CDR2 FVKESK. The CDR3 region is CASSQALLAGAPGELFF. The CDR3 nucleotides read TGTGCCAGCAGCCAAGCTCTACTAGCGGGAGCCCCCGGGGAGCTGTTTTTT.